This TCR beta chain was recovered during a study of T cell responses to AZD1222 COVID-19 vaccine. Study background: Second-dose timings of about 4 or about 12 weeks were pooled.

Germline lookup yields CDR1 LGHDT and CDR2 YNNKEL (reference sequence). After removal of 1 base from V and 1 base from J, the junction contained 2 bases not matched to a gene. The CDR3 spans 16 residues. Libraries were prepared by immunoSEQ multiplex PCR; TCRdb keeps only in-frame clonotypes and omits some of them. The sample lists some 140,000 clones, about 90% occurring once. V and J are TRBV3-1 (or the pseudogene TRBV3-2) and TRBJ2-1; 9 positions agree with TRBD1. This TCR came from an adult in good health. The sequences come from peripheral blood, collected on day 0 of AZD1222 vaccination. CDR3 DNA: TGTGCCAGCAGCCAAGGGGGGACAGGGTCCTACAATGAGCAGTTCTTC. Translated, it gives CASSQGGTGSYNEQFF.